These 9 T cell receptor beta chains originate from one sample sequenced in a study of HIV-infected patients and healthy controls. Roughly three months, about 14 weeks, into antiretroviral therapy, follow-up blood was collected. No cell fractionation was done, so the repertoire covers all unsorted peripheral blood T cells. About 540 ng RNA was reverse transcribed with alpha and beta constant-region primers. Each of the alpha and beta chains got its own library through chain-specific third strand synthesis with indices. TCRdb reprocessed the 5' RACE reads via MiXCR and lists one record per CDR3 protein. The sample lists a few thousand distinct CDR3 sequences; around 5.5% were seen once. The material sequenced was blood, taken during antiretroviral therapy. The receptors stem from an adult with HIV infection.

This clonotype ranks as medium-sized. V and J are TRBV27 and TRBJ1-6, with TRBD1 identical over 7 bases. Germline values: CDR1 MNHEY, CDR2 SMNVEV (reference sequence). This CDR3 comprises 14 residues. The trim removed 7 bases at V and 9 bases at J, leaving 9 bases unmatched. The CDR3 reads CASTTGARGSPLHF. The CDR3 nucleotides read TGTGCCAGCACCACAGGGGCCCGAGGTTCACCCCTCCACTTT.

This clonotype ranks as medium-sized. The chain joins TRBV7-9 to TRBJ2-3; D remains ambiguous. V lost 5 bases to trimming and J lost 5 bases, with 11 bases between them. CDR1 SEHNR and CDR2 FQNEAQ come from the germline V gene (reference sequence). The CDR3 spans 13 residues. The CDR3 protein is CASSITLGDTQYF. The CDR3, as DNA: TGTGCCAGCAGCATAACACTGGGAGATACGCAGTATTTT.

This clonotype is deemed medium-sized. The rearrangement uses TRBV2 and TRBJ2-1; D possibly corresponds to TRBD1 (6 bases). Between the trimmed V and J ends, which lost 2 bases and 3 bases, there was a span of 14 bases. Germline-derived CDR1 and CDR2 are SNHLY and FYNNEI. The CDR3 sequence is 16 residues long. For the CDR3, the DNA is TGTGCCAGCAGTGAACCAGGGGCGGTCGTCTACAATGAGCAGTTCTTC. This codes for CASSEPGAVVYNEQFF.

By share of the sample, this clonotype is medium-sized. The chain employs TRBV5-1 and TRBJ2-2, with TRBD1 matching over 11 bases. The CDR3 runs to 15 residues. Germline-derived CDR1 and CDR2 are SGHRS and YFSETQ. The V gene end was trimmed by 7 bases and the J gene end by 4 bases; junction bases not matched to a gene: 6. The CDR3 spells CASGAGTGGTGELFF. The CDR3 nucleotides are TGCGCCAGCGGAGCCGGGACAGGGGGCACCGGGGAGCTGTTTTTT.

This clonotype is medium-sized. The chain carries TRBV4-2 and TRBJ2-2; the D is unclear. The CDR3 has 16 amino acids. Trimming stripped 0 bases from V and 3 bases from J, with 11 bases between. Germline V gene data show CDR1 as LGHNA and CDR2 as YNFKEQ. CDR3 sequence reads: CASSQDIMLDTGELFF. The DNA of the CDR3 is TGTGCCAGCAGCCAAGACATTATGTTGGACACCGGGGAGCTGTTTTTT.

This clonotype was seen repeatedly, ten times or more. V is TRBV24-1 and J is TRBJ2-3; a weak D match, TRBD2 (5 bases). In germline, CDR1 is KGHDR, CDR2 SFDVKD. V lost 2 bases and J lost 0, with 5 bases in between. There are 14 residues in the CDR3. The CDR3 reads CATSDWESTDTQYF. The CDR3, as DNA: TGTGCCACCAGTGATTGGGAGAGCACAGATACGCAGTATTTT.

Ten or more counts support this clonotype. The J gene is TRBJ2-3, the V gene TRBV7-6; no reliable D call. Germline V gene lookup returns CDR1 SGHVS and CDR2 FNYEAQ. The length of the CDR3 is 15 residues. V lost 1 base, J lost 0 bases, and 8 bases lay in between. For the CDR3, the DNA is TGTGCCAGCAGCTTAGGCCAGATTAGCACAGATACGCAGTATTTT. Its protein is CASSLGQISTDTQYF.

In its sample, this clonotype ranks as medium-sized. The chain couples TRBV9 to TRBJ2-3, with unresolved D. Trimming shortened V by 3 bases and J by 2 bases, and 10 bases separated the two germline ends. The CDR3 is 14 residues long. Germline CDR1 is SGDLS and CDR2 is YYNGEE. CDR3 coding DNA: TGTGCCAGCAGCGCCAGGACCCTCACAGATACGCAGTATTTT. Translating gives CASSARTLTDTQYF.

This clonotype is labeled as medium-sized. In DNA, the CDR3 is TGTGCCAGCAGCTTAGCGCGCATGAACACCGGGGAGCTGTTTTTT. Residues: CASSLARMNTGELFF. V and J are TRBV7-9 and TRBJ2-2; D gene unclear. This CDR3 spans 15 amino acids. Germline values: CDR1 SEHNR, CDR2 FQNEAQ (reference sequence). V lost 0 bases, J lost 1 base, and 6 bases lay in between.